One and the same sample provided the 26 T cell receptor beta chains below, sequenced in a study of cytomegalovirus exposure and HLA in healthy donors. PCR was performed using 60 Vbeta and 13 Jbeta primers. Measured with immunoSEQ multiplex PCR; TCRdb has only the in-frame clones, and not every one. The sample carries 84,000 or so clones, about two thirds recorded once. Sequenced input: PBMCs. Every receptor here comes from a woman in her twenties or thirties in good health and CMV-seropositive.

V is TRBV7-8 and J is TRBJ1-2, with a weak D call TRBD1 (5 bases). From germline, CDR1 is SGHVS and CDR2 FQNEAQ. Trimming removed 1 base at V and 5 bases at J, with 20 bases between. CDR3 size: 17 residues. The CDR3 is CASSLDLIDAKGYGYTF. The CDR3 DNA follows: TGTGCCAGCAGCTTAGACCTAATAGATGCAAAGGGGTATGGCTACACCTTC.

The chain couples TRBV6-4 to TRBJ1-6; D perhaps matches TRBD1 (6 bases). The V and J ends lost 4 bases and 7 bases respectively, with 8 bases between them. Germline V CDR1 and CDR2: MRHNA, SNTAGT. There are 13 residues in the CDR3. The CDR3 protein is CASSVGQNSPLHF. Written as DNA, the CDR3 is TGTGCCAGCAGTGTCGGACAGAATTCACCCCTCCACTTT.

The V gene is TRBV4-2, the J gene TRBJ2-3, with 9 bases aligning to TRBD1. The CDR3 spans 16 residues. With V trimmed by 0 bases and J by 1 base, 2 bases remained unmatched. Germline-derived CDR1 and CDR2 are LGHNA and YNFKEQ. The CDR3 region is CASSQDRTGGTDTQYF. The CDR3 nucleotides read TGTGCCAGCAGCCAAGATCGGACAGGGGGCACAGATACGCAGTATTTT.

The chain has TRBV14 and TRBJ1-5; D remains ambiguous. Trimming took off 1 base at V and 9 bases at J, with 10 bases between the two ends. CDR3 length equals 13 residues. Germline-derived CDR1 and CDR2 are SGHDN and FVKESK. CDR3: CASSQVGSGPQHF. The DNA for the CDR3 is TGTGCCAGCAGCCAAGTAGGGAGTGGGCCCCAGCATTTT.

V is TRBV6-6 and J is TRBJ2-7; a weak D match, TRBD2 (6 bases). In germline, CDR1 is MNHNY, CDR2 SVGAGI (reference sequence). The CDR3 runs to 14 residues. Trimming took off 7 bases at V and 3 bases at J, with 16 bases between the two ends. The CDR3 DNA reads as TGTGCCAGCATACATGGGACGGGAGACTACGAGCAGTACTTC. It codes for CASIHGTGDYEQYF.

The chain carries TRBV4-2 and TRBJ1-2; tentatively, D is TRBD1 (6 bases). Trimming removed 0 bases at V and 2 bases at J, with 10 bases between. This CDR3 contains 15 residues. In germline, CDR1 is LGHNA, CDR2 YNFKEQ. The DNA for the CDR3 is TGTGCCAGCAGCCAAGACACAGGGACAAACTATGGCTACACCTTC. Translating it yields CASSQDTGTNYGYTF.

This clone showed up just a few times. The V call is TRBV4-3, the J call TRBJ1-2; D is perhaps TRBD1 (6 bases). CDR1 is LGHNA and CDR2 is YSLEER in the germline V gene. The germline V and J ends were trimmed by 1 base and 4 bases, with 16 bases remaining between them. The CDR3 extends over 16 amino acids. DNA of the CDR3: TGCGCCAGCAGCCAAGCCCTTTCTCAGGGGACCTATGGCTACACCTTC. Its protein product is CASSQALSQGTYGYTF.

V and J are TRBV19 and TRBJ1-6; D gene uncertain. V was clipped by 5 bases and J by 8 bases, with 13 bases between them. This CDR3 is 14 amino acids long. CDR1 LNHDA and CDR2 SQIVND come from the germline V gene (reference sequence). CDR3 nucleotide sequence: TGTGCCAGTAGTGTGGCGGGAGGAGATTCACCCCTCCACTTT. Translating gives CASSVAGGDSPLHF.

CDR3 sequence reads: CASRRDRGSGNTIYF. In DNA form, the CDR3 reads TGTGCCAGCAGGAGAGACAGGGGCTCTGGAAACACCATATATTTT. The chain uses TRBV5-6 and TRBJ1-3; the match to TRBD1 covers 8 bases. V was clipped by 5 bases and J by 0 bases; unmatched bases: 4. Germline V CDR1 and CDR2: SGHDT, YYEEEE. The CDR3 is 15 amino acids.

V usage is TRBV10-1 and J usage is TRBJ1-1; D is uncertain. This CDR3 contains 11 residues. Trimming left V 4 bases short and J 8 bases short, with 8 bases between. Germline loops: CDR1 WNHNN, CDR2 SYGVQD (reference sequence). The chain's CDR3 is CASSGHREAFF. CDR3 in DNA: TGCGCCAGCAGTGGACACCGAGAAGCTTTCTTT.

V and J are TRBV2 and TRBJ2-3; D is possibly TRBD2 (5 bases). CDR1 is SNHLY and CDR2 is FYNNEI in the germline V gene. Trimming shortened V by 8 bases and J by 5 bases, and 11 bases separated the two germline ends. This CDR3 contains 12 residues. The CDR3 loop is CASGPTRDTQYF. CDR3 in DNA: TGTGCCAGCGGCCCCACTAGAGATACGCAGTATTTT.

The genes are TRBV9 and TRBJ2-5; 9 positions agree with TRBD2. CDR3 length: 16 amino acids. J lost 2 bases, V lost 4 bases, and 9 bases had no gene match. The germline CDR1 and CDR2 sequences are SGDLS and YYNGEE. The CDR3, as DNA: TGTGCCAGCAGCACAATGGCTAGCGGGGCGCAAGAGACCCAGTACTTC. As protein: CASSTMASGAQETQYF.

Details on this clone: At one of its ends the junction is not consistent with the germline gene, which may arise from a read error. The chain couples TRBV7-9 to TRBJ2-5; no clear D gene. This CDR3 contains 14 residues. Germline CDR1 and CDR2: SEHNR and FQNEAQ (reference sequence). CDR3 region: CSSSPGGGQETQYF. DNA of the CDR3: TGTTCCAGCAGCCCCGGTGGCGGCCAAGAGACCCAGTACTTC.

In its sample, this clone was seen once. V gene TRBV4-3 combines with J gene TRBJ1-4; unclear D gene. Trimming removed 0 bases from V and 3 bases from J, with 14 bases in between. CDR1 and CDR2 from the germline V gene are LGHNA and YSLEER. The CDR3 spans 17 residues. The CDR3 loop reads CASSQDLLGGANEKLFF. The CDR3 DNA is TGCGCCAGCAGCCAAGATCTGCTGGGCGGGGCTAATGAAAAACTGTTTTTT.

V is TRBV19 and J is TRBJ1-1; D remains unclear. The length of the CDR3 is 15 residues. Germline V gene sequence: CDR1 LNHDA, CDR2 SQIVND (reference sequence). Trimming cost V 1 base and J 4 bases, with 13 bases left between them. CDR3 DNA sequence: TGTGCCAGTAGTATAGGTTCTGTTGTCCGCACTGAAGCTTTCTTT. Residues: CASSIGSVVRTEAFF. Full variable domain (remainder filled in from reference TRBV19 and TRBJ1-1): DGGITQSPKYLFRKEGQNVTLSCEQNLNHDAMYWYRQDPGQGLRLIYYSQIVNDFQKGDIAEGYSVSREKKESFPLTVTSAQKNPTAFYLCASSIGSVVRTEAFFGQGTRLTVV.

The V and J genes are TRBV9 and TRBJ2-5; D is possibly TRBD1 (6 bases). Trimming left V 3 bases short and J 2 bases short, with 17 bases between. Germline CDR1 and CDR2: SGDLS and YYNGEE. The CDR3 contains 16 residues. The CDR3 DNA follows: TGTGCCAGCAGCGCCCGGAAGGGGGATTTACAAGAGACCCAGTACTTC. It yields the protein CASSARKGDLQETQYF.

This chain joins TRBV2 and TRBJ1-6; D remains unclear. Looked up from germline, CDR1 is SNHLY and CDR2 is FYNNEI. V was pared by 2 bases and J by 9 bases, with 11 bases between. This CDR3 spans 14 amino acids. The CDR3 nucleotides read TGTGCCAGCAGTGAATGGGGAGGTGGTTCACCCCTCCACTTT. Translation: CASSEWGGGSPLHF.

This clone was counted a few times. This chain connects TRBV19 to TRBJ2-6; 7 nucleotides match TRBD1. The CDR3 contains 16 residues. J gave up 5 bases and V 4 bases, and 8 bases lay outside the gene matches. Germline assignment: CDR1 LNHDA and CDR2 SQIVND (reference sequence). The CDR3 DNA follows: TGTGCCAGTAGTACGAAACAGGGGCCCAGGGCCAACGTCCTGACTTTC. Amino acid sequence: CASSTKQGPRANVLTF. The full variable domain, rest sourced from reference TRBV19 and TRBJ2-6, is DGGITQSPKYLFRKEGQNVTLSCEQNLNHDAMYWYRQDPGQGLRLIYYSQIVNDFQKGDIAEGYSVSREKKESFPLTVTSAQKNPTAFYLCASSTKQGPRANVLTFGAGSRLTVL.

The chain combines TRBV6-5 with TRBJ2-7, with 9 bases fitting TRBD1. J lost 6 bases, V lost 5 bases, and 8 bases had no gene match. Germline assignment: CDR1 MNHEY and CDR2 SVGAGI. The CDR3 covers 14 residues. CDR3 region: CASSRQGTGREQYF. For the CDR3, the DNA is TGTGCCAGCAGTCGACAAGGGACAGGGCGCGAGCAGTACTTC.

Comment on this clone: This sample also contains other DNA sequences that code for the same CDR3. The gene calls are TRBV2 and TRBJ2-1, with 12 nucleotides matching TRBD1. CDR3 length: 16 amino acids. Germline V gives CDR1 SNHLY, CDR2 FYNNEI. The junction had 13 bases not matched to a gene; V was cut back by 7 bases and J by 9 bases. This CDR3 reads CASTTGAGTGGTEQFF. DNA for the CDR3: TGTGCCAGCACCACCGGGGCCGGGACAGGGGGCACTGAGCAGTTCTTC.

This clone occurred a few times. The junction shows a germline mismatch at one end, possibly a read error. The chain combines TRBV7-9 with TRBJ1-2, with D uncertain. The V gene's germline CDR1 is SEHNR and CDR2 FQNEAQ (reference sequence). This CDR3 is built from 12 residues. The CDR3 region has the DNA TGTTCCAGCAGCTTAGCAGCGTATGGCTACACCTTC. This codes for CSSSLAAYGYTF.

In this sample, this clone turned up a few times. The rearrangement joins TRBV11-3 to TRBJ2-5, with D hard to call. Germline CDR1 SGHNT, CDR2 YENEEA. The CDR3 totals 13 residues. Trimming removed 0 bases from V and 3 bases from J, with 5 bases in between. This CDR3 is CASSLEAEETQYF. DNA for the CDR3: TGTGCCAGCAGCTTAGAGGCTGAAGAGACCCAGTACTTC.

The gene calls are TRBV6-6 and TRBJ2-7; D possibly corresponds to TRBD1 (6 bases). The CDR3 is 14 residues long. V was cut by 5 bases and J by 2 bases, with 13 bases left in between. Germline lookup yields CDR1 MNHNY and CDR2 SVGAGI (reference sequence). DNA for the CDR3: TGTGCCAGCAGTATCAGACAGGCCACCTACGAGCAGTACTTC. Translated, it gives CASSIRQATYEQYF.

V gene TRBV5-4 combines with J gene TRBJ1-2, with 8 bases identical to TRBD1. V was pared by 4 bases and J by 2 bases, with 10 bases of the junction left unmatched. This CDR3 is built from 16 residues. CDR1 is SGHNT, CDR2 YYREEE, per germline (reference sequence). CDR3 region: CASSPEDRVPNYGYTF. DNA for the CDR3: TGTGCCAGCAGCCCAGAGGACAGGGTCCCCAACTATGGCTACACCTTC.

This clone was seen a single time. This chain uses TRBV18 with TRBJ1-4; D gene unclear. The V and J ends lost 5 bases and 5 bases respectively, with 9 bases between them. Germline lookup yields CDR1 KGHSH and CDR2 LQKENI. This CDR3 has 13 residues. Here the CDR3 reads CASSTGLNEKLFF. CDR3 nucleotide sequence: TGTGCCAGCTCAACTGGACTAAATGAAAAACTGTTTTTT.

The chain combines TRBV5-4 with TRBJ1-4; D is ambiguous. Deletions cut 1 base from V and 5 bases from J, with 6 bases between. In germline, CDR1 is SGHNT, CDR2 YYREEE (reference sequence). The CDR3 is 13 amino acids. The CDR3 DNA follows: TGTGCCAGCAGCTTGAAGCCCAATGAAAAACTGTTTTTT. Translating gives CASSLKPNEKLFF.